These 9 T cell receptor beta chains came from one sample sequenced in a study of graft-versus-host responses after intestinal transplantation. Profiled with immunoSEQ multiplex PCR; TCRdb holds only in-frame clones, not every one. The sample carries 85,000 to 100,000 clones, roughly nine tenths recorded once. Antigens for these TCRs are unknown. Sequences were derived from unstimulated CD4+ T cells sorted from spleen or lymph node cells, sampled before intestinal transplant. These receptors originate from a human donor who received an intestinal transplant.

This clone was found once. This sequence joins TRBV7-9 and TRBJ2-2; possibly TRBD2 for D (6 bases). The CDR3 totals 15 residues. Trimming cost V 8 bases and J 1 base, with 14 bases left between them. The germline CDR1 and CDR2 sequences are SEHNR and FQNEAQ (reference sequence). The CDR3 region is CASPLVEGNTGELFF. The CDR3 DNA is TGTGCCAGCCCTCTCGTGGAGGGGAACACCGGGGAGCTGTTTTTT. Full variable domain (remainder filled in from reference TRBV7-9 and TRBJ2-2): DTGVSQNPRHKITKRGQNVTFRCDPISEHNRLYWYRQTLGQGPEFLTYFQNEAQLEKSRLLSDRFSAERPKGSFSTLEIQRTEQGDSAMYLCASPLVEGNTGELFFGEGSRLTVL.

The chain recombines TRBV18 with TRBJ1-2; the D gene is possibly TRBD1 (6 bases). CDR1 is KGHSH, CDR2 LQKENI, per germline. The V end lost 9 bases, the J end lost 7 bases, and 21 bases lay between the germline ends. This CDR3 is 14 amino acids long. The CDR3, as DNA: TGTGCCAGTAAAACGCCCCAGGGGCTCGGTGGCTACACCTTC. It yields the protein CASKTPQGLGGYTF.

This rearrangement joins TRBV6-4 to TRBJ2-5; 9 positions agree with TRBD2. Germline-derived CDR1 and CDR2 are MRHNA and SNTAGT. This CDR3 has 13 amino acids. Germline trimming cut 7 bases from V and 3 bases from J; bases unmatched to any gene: 3. The CDR3 coding sequence is TGTGCCAGCAATGTAGCGGGGGAAGAGACCCAGTACTTC. It encodes CASNVAGEETQYF.

The chain combines TRBV13 with TRBJ2-4; maybe TRBD1 (5 bases). Trimming left V 9 bases short and J 0 bases short, with 18 bases between. Germline CDR1 is PRHDT and CDR2 is FYEKMQ (reference sequence). The CDR3 is made up of 16 amino acids. The CDR3 sequence: CARQYRQTLAKNIQYF. The CDR3 coding sequence is TGTGCCAGACAGTACAGACAGACTTTAGCCAAAAACATTCAGTACTTC.

The rearrangement links TRBV18 to TRBJ1-2; TRBD1 agrees at 7 bases. Germline V lookup: CDR1 KGHSH, CDR2 LQKENI. V lost 3 bases to trimming and J lost 4 bases; unmatched junction nucleotides: 14. This CDR3 comprises 17 residues. The DNA of the CDR3 is TGTGCCAGCTCACCCCAATTTGGCGACAGGGAGGCCTATGGCTACACCTTC. It is translated as CASSPQFGDREAYGYTF.

The chain uses TRBV6-1 and TRBJ1-2; TRBD1 matches 7 bases. Germline trimming cut 8 bases from V and 3 bases from J; bases unmatched to any gene: 9. This CDR3 is 14 amino acids long. Germline CDR1 is MNHNS and CDR2 is SASEGT. The CDR3 is CASRNEDRDYGYTF. The CDR3 nucleotides read TGTGCCAGCCGGAACGAAGACAGGGACTATGGCTACACCTTC.

The gene calls are TRBV10-3 and TRBJ2-1; D is perhaps TRBD2 (6 bases). V was cut by 11 bases and J by 3 bases, with 14 bases left in between. The CDR3 extends over 13 amino acids. The germline V gene has CDR1 ENHRY and CDR2 SYGVKD. The CDR3 spells CALGGEVYNEQFF. As DNA, the CDR3 is TGTGCCCTCGGGGGAGAAGTCTACAATGAGCAGTTCTTC.

The chain is built from TRBV5-1 and TRBJ1-6; D is unresolved. Trimming removed 0 bases from V and 0 bases from J, with 7 bases in between. The CDR3 is 16 residues long. The V gene's germline CDR1 is SGHRS and CDR2 YFSETQ. CDR3 DNA: TGCGCCAGCAGCTTGGCCCTAGGCTCCTATAATTCACCCCTCCACTTT. Its protein is CASSLALGSYNSPLHF.

The gene calls are TRBV4-1 and TRBJ2-7; perhaps TRBD2 as D (6 bases). Germline CDR1 reads MGHRA; CDR2 reads YSYEKL. V was shortened by 0 bases and J by 0 bases, with 12 bases between the two germline ends. This CDR3 region has 16 residues. The CDR3 sequence is CASSQDIGGFSYEQYF. The CDR3 DNA follows: TGCGCCAGCAGCCAAGATATCGGAGGGTTCTCCTACGAGCAGTACTTC.